The entry below describes one TCR beta chain. As yet, its antigen is unknown. This entry comes from a study of T-cell memory formation after mild COVID-19. At the level of the study: There were largely donor-specific TCR clusters. Study outcomes and limitations: CD4/CD8 balance characterized clones contracting day 15 to 85, and CD4+ skew characterized later expanders. Chiefly within CM and EM were the contracting CD4+ clones; CD8+ ones were within EMRA.

cDNA libraries for TCR alpha and TCR beta, carrying sample barcodes and UMIs, came from 5'RACE with constant-segment primers. TCRdb re-called the 5' RACE reads through MiXCR, storing one row per CDR3 protein. Of approximately 350,000 distinct CDR3 sequences listed, 14% are singletons. The sequence was obtained from a man younger than 35 who had mild COVID-19 (a few samples of this study predate the infection). Cell type and time point are not known. The sample taken for sequencing was PBMCs or a T cell subset sorted from them (not recorded which).

The CDR3 protein is CASSRTGSSYEQYF. CDR3 sequence (DNA): TGCGCCAGCAGCCGGACAGGGAGCTCCTACGAGCAGTACTTC. This chain joins TRBV5-1 and TRBJ2-7; TRBD1 matches 8 bases. This CDR3 is 14 amino acids long. Germline lookup yields CDR1 SGHRS and CDR2 YFSETQ. The J segment lost 0 bases and the V segment lost 4 bases, leaving 3 bases of the junction unmatched. The entire variable domain, with the rest obtained from reference TRBV5-1 and TRBJ2-7, is as follows: KAGVTQTPRYLIKTRGQQVTLSCSPISGHRSVSWYQQTPGQGLQFLFEYFSETQRNKGNFPGRFSGRQFSNSRSEMNVSTLELGDSALYLCASSRTGSSYEQYFGPGTRLTVT.